The entry that follows covers one T cell receptor (beta chain) sequence. Its antigen is not identified. The primer mix had 60 Vbeta and 13 Jbeta primers. Sequenced by immunoSEQ multiplex PCR; TCRdb stores in-frame clones only, minus some. Of around 140,000 clones in the sample, around four fifths are singletons; the top ten hold around 1.9%. The V end was cut by 4 bases, the J end by 3 bases, with 13 bases between. Germline V lookup: CDR1 LGHNA, CDR2 YNFKEQ. The CDR3 spans 14 residues. This record belongs to a study of cytomegalovirus exposure and HLA in healthy donors. Overall study findings and caveats: The authors excluded some V segments, including TRBV6-2 and TRBV6-3, as indistinguishable. It was reported that TCR beta sequences correctly inferred the HLA-A and HLA-B alleles for most subjects. Analyses of presence/absence relied on an assumption of roughly uniform sequencing depth across donors.

What was sequenced was PBMCs. The source is a woman aged 40 to 50 in good health and CMV-seronegative. This chain joins TRBV4-2 and TRBJ2-7, with D perhaps TRBD2 (6 bases). The CDR3 DNA sequence: TGTGCCAGCAGCCTAGGAGATAGCGGCTACGAGCAGTACTTC. Its translation: CASSLGDSGYEQYF.